The clone carrying this T cell receptor beta chain was recorded once. This sample stems from a study of blood T cell repertoires in COVID-19. Overall study context: Acute and convalescent COVID-19 specimens originated in the United States, Italy and Spain.

Here immunoSEQ multiplex PCR was the method, and the copy in TCRdb shows in-frame clones only, minus some. The sample lists about 250,000 clones; roughly 89% were seen once. The CDR3 has 15 residues. The germline V gene encodes CDR1 LGHNA and CDR2 YSLEER. Trimming pared 0 bases from V and 1 base from J, leaving 9 bases between. The receptor's source is a woman aged 25-40 years with active or convalescent COVID-19. The rearrangement uses TRBV4-3 and TRBJ2-5, with D perhaps matching TRBD2 (5 bases). The specimen sequenced was peripheral blood. The CDR3 sequence: CASSQDLRGQETQYF. The CDR3 coding sequence is TGCGCCAGCAGCCAAGACCTTCGGGGCCAAGAGACCCAGTACTTC.